The next 20 T cell receptor beta chains were all read from a single sample in a study of T cell responses to AZD1222 COVID-19 vaccine (dated by TCRdb to the early 2020s). This specimen's time point label, interpreted: about 28 days (+/-7) after the second vaccine dose. Library construction relied on the immunoSEQ multiplex PCR assay. The table was pulled from immuneACCESS by TCRdb, which kept in-frame rearrangements only. Such tables lose some clones; where checked, under half of the loss comes from unresolved V genes, and the rest has no known cause. The sample table shows about 110,000 clones, and approximately 89% are seen once. The top ten clones comprise about 4% of the sample. This material consisted of peripheral blood, taken 28 days after the second AZD1222 dose. The origin of the receptors is an adult who received the AZD1222 COVID-19 vaccine.

The rearrangement uses TRBV5-1 and TRBJ1-4; the D is unclear. This CDR3 spans 13 amino acids. V dropped 0 bases and J dropped 7 bases, with 7 bases sitting between them. Germline assignment: CDR1 SGHRS and CDR2 YFSETQ. Here the CDR3 reads CASSLVAGEKLFF. Written as DNA, the CDR3 is TGCGCCAGCAGCTTGGTGGCCGGTGAAAAACTGTTTTTT. Variable domain in full (rest from reference TRBV5-1 and TRBJ1-4): KAGVTQTPRYLIKTRGQQVTLSCSPISGHRSVSWYQQTPGQGLQFLFEYFSETQRNKGNFPGRFSGRQFSNSRSEMNVSTLELGDSALYLCASSLVAGEKLFFGSGTQLSVL.

The rearrangement links TRBV12-3 or TRBV12-4 to TRBJ2-2; maybe TRBD2 (5 bases). Trimming took off 6 bases at V and 6 bases at J, with 11 bases between the two ends. This CDR3 region has 13 residues. CDR3 coding DNA: TGTGCCAGCAGGAATAGCGTCTCCGGGGAGCTGTTTTTT. This sequence encodes CASRNSVSGELFF.

The chain recombines TRBV27 with TRBJ2-7, with 7 nucleotides matching TRBD2. With 6 bases clipped from V and 2 bases from J, the junction kept 7 bases outside the gene matches. The CDR3 spans 14 residues. Germline loops: CDR1 MNHEY, CDR2 SMNVEV (reference sequence). This CDR3 is CASRGTTWTYEQYF. The CDR3 DNA reads as TGTGCCAGCAGAGGGACTACCTGGACCTACGAGCAGTACTTC.

The chain links TRBV4-3 to TRBJ1-1; D is uncertain. The V gene's germline CDR1 is LGHNA and CDR2 YSLEER. The CDR3 is 16 residues long. The ends were cut back, 1 base at V and 0 bases at J, with 12 bases in the middle. The CDR3 sequence: CASSQVVRHLNTEAFF. DNA of the CDR3: TGCGCCAGCAGCCAAGTTGTACGACACCTGAACACTGAAGCTTTCTTT.

This chain links TRBV3-1 (or the pseudogene TRBV3-2) with TRBJ1-4; D might be TRBD1 (6 bases). With 2 bases removed from V and 4 bases from J, the gap between germline ends came to 11 bases. Germline assignment: CDR1 LGHDT and CDR2 YNNKEL (reference sequence). The CDR3 has 15 amino acids. In DNA form, the CDR3 reads TGTGCCAGCAGCCAAAGAGGACAGTATAATGAAAAACTGTTTTTT. Translated, it gives CASSQRGQYNEKLFF.

The V gene is TRBV7-3, the J gene TRBJ2-1; the match to TRBD2 covers 7 bases. The germline V gene has CDR1 SGHTA and CDR2 FQGTGA. V lost 2 bases to trimming and J lost 3 bases; unmatched junction nucleotides: 10. The CDR3 consists of 17 residues. CDR3 sequence (DNA): TGTGCCAGCAGCTTATTCGCTAGCGGCAACCTCTACAATGAGCAGTTCTTC. Encoded protein: CASSLFASGNLYNEQFF.

J is TRBJ1-2 and V is TRBV21-1. TRBV21-1 is an annotated pseudogene. This CDR3 comprises 15 residues. The CDR3 here is CASSNNHEGRYGYTF. CDR3 nucleotides: TGTGCCAGCAGCAACAACCATGAGGGCCGTTATGGCTACACCTTC.

The gene calls are TRBV25-1 and TRBJ1-5, with D unclear. The V gene's germline CDR1 is MGHDK and CDR2 SYGVNS. This CDR3 is built from 12 residues. Trimming left V 3 bases short and J 15 bases short, with 15 bases between. Written as DNA, the CDR3 is TGTGCCAGCAGTGATTTTACAGAGACTAGGCATTTT. As protein: CASSDFTETRHF. Filled out from reference TRBV25-1 and TRBJ1-5, the complete variable domain reads EADIYQTPRYLVIGTGKKITLECSQTMGHDKMYWYQQDPGMELHLIHYSYGVNSTEKGDLSSESTVSRIRTEHFPLTLESARPSHTSQYLCASSDFTETRHFGDGTRLSIL.

Notes on this clone: A read error may produce the germline difference seen at one junction end. The chain combines TRBV30 with TRBJ2-6; weak D call: TRBD2 (5 bases). The CDR3 length is 11 residues. The V gene's germline CDR1 is GTSNPN and CDR2 SVGIG (reference sequence). The CDR3 region is CAGRVANVLTF. In DNA, the CDR3 is TGTGCCGGGAGAGTGGCCAACGTCCTGACTTTC. Full variable domain (outside the CDR3, taken from reference TRBV30 and TRBJ2-6): SQTIHQWPATLVQPVGSPLSLECTVEGTSNPNLYWYRQAAGRGLQLLFYSVGIGQISSEVPQNLSASRPQDRQFILSSKKLLLSDSGFYLCAGRVANVLTFGAGSRLTVL.

The V call is TRBV6-5, the J call TRBJ2-1; 12 nucleotides align to TRBD2. V shed 0 bases and J 5 bases; nucleotides not matched to a gene: 2. Per the germline V gene, CDR1 is MNHEY and CDR2 is SVGAGI. The CDR3 is 16 amino acids. The CDR3 protein is CASSYSSSGGDNEQFF. As DNA, the CDR3 is TGTGCCAGCAGTTACTCGTCTAGCGGGGGGGACAATGAGCAGTTCTTC.

This clone was seen repeatedly, ten times or more. This chain joins TRBV19 and TRBJ2-3; 11 nucleotides align to TRBD2. Germline trimming cut 4 bases from V and 4 bases from J; bases unmatched to any gene: 4. Germline-derived CDR1 and CDR2 are LNHDA and SQIVND (reference sequence). The CDR3 runs to 15 residues. The CDR3 DNA sequence: TGTGCCAGTAGTACAACTAGCGGGAGTCCAGATACGCAGTATTTT. Amino acid sequence: CASSTTSGSPDTQYF.

The gene calls are TRBV28 and TRBJ1-2, with TRBD1 matching 10 bases. The CDR3 totals 15 residues. The germline V gene has CDR1 MDHEN and CDR2 SYDVKM. Trimming at V came to 6 bases and at J to 5 bases, leaving 9 bases not matched to a gene. Here the CDR3 reads CASRPGQGRGYGYTF. The CDR3 DNA sequence: TGTGCCAGCAGGCCGGGACAGGGGAGAGGATATGGCTACACCTTC.

This clone was counted between two and nine times. The rearrangement joins TRBV13 to TRBJ2-7; D is possibly TRBD2 (5 bases). The germline V gene has CDR1 PRHDT and CDR2 FYEKMQ (reference sequence). V was trimmed by 5 bases and J by 1 base, leaving 9 bases between them. The CDR3 is 13 amino acids. CDR3 region: CASSVTSSYEQYF. DNA of the CDR3: TGTGCCAGCAGCGTTACTAGTTCCTACGAGCAGTACTTC.

The chain couples TRBV27 to TRBJ1-5; 7 nucleotides match TRBD1. The CDR3 length is 13 residues. The trim removed 6 bases at V and 6 bases at J, leaving 5 bases unmatched. From germline, CDR1 is MNHEY and CDR2 SMNVEV (reference sequence). This chain's CDR3 is CASRTGMFQPQHF. The CDR3 DNA sequence: TGTGCCAGCAGGACAGGGATGTTTCAGCCCCAGCATTTT.

The CDR3 sequence: CASSPGGQTGYTF. CDR3 bases: TGTGCCAGCAGTCCGGGGGGACAGACGGGCTACACCTTC. This chain links TRBV27 with TRBJ1-2, with 7 bases aligning to TRBD1. The CDR3 is 13 amino acids. Germline assignment: CDR1 MNHEY and CDR2 SMNVEV (reference sequence). With V trimmed by 5 bases and J by 8 bases, 8 bases remained unmatched.

The V gene is TRBV12-3 or TRBV12-4, the J gene TRBJ2-2, with D unclear. The CDR3 runs 13 residues. V was shortened by 6 bases and J by 1 base, with 6 bases between the two germline ends. CDR3 in amino acids: CASSPGNTGELFF. As DNA, the CDR3 is TGTGCCAGCAGCCCGGGGAACACCGGGGAGCTGTTTTTT.

There are a few counts of this clone. The CDR3, as DNA: TGTGCCATCAGTGAGTCGAGCGGTAATGAGCAGTTCTTC. It encodes CAISESSGNEQFF. The genes are TRBV10-3 and TRBJ2-1; tentatively, D is TRBD2 (5 bases). Germline loops: CDR1 ENHRY, CDR2 SYGVKD. Between the trimmed V and J ends, which lost 0 bases and 7 bases, there was a span of 7 bases. This CDR3 spans 13 amino acids.

The chain links TRBV6-5 to TRBJ1-6, with 8 positions matching TRBD1. This CDR3 is 14 amino acids long. The V gene end was trimmed by 5 bases and the J gene end by 8 bases; junction bases not matched to a gene: 5. CDR1 MNHEY and CDR2 SVGAGI come from the germline V gene. The CDR3 reads CASSPGGRHSPLHF. CDR3 bases: TGTGCCAGCAGTCCAGGGGGCCGTCATTCACCCCTCCACTTT.

The chain uses TRBV30 and TRBJ2-1; D is perhaps TRBD2 (5 bases). Trimming removed 0 bases from V and 4 bases from J, with 19 bases in between. The germline CDR1 and CDR2 sequences are GTSNPN and SVGIG (reference sequence). This CDR3 is built from 17 residues. CDR3 loop: CAWSVLMGASFYNEQFF. The CDR3 bases are TGTGCCTGGAGTGTACTAATGGGAGCGAGCTTTTACAATGAGCAGTTCTTC.

The chain uses TRBV9 and TRBJ1-2, with no clear D. The germline gives CDR1 SGDLS, CDR2 YYNGEE. The CDR3 contains 14 residues. V lost 3 bases to trimming and J lost 4 bases, with 13 bases between them. CDR3 coding DNA: TGTGCCAGCAGCGGCCCAGTCCAGATCTATGGCTACACCTTC. Translation gives CASSGPVQIYGYTF.